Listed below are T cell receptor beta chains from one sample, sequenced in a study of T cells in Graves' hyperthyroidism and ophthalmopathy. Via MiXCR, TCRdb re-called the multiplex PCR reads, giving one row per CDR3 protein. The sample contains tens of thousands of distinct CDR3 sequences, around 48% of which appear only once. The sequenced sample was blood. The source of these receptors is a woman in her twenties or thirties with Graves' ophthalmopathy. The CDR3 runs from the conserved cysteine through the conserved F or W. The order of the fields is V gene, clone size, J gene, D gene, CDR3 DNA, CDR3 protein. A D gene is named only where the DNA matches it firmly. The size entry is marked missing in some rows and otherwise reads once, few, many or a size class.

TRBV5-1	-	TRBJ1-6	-	TGCGCCAGCAGCTTTCAGGGGACTGCACCCCTCCACTTT	CASSFQGTAPLHF
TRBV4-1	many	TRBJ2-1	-	TGCGCCAGCAGCGGGCCTAGCGTCTCCTACAATGAGCAGTTCTTC	CASSGPSVSYNEQFF
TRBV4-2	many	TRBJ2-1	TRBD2	TGTGCCAGCAGCCAAGGGGGACTAGCGCCTACTGGCCACAATGAGCAGTTCTTC	CASSQGGLAPTGHNEQFF
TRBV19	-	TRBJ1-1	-	TGTGCCAGTAGAAATATGGGTCCCACTGAAGCTTTCTTT	CASRNMGPTEAFF
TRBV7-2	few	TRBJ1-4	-	TGTGCCAGCAGCTTAGCGAAGGGGCAGGCTAGTGAAGAACTGTTTTTT	CASSLAKGQASEELFF
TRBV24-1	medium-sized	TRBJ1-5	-	TGTGCCACCAGTGCCACGGGGAATCAGCCCCAGCATTTT	CATSATGNQPQHF
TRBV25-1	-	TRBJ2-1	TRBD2	TGTGCCAGCATGGAGCGGGGGGGCCCCTACAATGAGCAGTTCTTC	CASMERGGPYNEQFF
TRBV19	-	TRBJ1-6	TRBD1	TGTGCCAGTAGCGGGACAGCTATGACTAATTCACCCCTCCACTTT	CASSGTAMTNSPLHF
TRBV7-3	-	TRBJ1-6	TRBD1	TGTGCCAGCAGTGCCGGGACAGGGCTTGGGAATCCCCTCCACTTT	CASSAGTGLGNPLHF
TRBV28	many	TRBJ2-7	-	TGTGCCAGCAGTCTTCGGGCGGGGACCTACGAGCAGTACTTC	CASSLRAGTYEQYF
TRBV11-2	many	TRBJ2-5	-	TGTGCCAGCAGCTTACCGTCAACCGAGACCCAGTACTTC	CASSLPSTETQYF
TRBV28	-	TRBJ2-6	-	TGTGCCAGCAGTTTAGGGGGCGCAGCAGGGGCCAACGTCCTGACTTTC	CASSLGGAAGANVLTF
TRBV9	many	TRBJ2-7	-	TGTGCCAGCAGCGTAGATCCCACCCCGGCCGAGCAGTACTTC	CASSVDPTPAEQYF
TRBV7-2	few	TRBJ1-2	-	TGTGCCAGCAGCTTGGATAATGACTATGGCTACACCTTC	CASSLDNDYGYTF
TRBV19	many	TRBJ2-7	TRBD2	TGTGCCAGTAGCAACCCGGGACTAGCGGGTGAGCAGTACTTC	CASSNPGLAGEQYF
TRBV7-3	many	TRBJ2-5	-	TGTGCCAGCAGCTCTAGTGGTGAGACCCAGTACTTC	CASSSSGETQYF
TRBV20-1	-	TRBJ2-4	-	TGCAGTGCTAGAGATGAAGGAGGGACCGGCCGAGCCAAAAACATTCAGTACTTC	CSARDEGGTGRAKNIQYF
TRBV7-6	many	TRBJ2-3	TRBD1	TGTGCCAGTTCCGAGTTAGTGACAGGGGTAAAAGATACGCAGTATTTT	CASSELVTGVKDTQYF
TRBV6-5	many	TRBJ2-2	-	TGTGCCAGCAGTTACCGTAGGCGCGGGGAGCTGTTTTTT	CASSYRRRGELFF
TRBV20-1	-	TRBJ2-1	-	TGCAGTGCTAGAGAATCAGGGAGGCCTACCACAAGTGGGCAGTTCTTC	CSARESGRPTTSGQFF
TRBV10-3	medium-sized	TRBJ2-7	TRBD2	TGTGCCATCAGTGAGCCACTAGCGCCTCGCTCCTACGAGCAGTACTTC	CAISEPLAPRSYEQYF
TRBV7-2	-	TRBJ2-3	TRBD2	TGTGCCAGCACCCTCCCGGGCGTAGCGGGAAGCACAGATACGCAGTATTTT	CASTLPGVAGSTDTQYF
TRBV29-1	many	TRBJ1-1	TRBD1	TGCAGCGTTGGACCGGGACAGGGCGTAACTGAAGCTTTCTTT	CSVGPGQGVTEAFF
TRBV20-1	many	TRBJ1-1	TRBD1	TGCAGTGCATCGGACAGGGGGCCCGAAGCTGGCACTGAAGCTTTCTTT	CSASDRGPEAGTEAFF
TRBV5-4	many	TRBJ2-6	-	TGTGCCAGCAGCGCCTTGTTCTCTGGGGCCAACGTCCTGACTTTC	CASSALFSGANVLTF
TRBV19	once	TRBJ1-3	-	TGTGCCAGTAGTGCTTATCACCGCCAGACGGCTGGAAGCACCATATATTTT	CASSAYHRQTAGSTIYF
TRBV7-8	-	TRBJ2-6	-	TGTGCCAGCAGCTGGACAGCGGCCAACGTCCTGACTTTC	CASSWTAANVLTF
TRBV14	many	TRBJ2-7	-	TGTGCCAGCCGGAGCAACTCCTACGAGCAGTACTTC	CASRSNSYEQYF
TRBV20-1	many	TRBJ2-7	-	TGCAGTGCTATCGGGGGGCCTAACTCCTACGAGCAGTACTTC	CSAIGGPNSYEQYF
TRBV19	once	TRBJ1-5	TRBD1	TGTGCCAGTAGTATTTGGGTCAGGGGGCCCAATCAGCCCCAGCATTTT	CASSIWVRGPNQPQHF
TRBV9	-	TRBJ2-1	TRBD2	TGTGCCAGCGGCGCGGGTTTGGGACTAGCAGCCAATGAGCAGTTCTTC	CASGAGLGLAANEQFF
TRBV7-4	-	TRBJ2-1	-	TGTGCCAGCAGCCCCCGGGACAGCGGGAGCCACAATGAGCAGTTCTTC	CASSPRDSGSHNEQFF
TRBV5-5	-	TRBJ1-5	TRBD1	TGTGCCAGCAGCCAAGAACTAGAACAGGGGGCGATAGGCCTTCAGCCCCAGCATTTT	CASSQELEQGAIGLQPQHF